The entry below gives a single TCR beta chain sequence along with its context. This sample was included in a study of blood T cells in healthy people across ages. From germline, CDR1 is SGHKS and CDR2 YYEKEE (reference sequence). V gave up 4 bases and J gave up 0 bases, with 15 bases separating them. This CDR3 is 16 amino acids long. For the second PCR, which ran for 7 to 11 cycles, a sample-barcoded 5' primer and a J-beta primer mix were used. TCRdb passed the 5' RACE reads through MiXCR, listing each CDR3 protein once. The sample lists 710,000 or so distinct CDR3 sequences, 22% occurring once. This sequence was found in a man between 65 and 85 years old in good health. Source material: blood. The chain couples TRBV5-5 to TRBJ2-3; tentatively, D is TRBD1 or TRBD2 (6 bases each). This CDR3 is CASSPSGGYSTDTQYF. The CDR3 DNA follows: TGTGCCAGCAGCCCGTCCGGGGGCTATAGCACAGATACGCAGTATTTT.